The entry below describes one T cell receptor (beta chain). This clone was seen only once. The target of this receptor is not known. The sample holds no much larger clone one base away, and base qualities are not on file. Library preparation was by the immunoSEQ multiplex PCR assay. What TCRdb holds here is the immuneACCESS table cut down to in-frame rearrangements. Part of the clones is not present; checked against another copy, under half of the missing clones reflect an unresolved V gene, and the others are unexplained. This sample lists around 26,000 clones; about three quarters were detected once. Together, the top ten hold over 3% of the sample. From the cysteine up to the phenylalanine, the CDR3 has a length of 13 residues. The DNA shown is the 39-base CDR3, in frame from base 1. V loses 4 bases, J loses 10 bases, and the germline ends lie 16 bases apart. Per the germline V gene, SQVTM is the CDR1 and ANQGSEA is the CDR2.

In this study, focal radiation therapy paired with CTLA-4 blockade (ipilimumab) was tested in patients who had chemo-refractory metastatic non-small-cell lung cancer. These data come from a study of radiotherapy plus CTLA-4 blockade in lung cancer listed by TCRdb under 2018. About the study as a whole: Objective responses were observed in 15% to 20% of enrolled patients, and disease control was achieved in around 30%. The study at large found these results: After treatment with radiotherapy and ipilimumab, TCR clones that originated in tumors expanded in peripheral blood. The strongest predictors of response, as reported, were early dynamic changes in blood T cell clones along with a rise in serum interferon-beta after radiation.

This specimen was peripheral blood, taken from a patient treated with radiotherapy plus ipilimumab. The TCR was taken from a human donor with non-small cell lung cancer who had stable disease on radiotherapy plus ipilimumab. The rearranged chain carries TRBV29-1 and TRBJ2-2; TRBD1 might be the D gene, on 7 matching bases. The CDR3 here reads CSVGQGGSSELFF. In nucleotides, the sequence is TGCAGCGTTGGGCAGGGGGGATCTTCGGAGCTGTTTTTT.